A selection of T cell receptor beta chains follows, all from one sample in a study of CD8+CD57+ T cells in acquired aplastic anemia. TCRdb independently ran MiXCR on the reads; one entry per CDR3 protein. The table shows around 130,000 distinct CDR3 sequences, with under 60% occurring only once. The specimen sequenced was sorted CD4+, CD8+, or CD8+CD57+ T cells (not recorded which) from PBMCs. These receptors were obtained from a human donor with aplastic anemia. The CDR3 runs from the conserved cysteine through the conserved F or W.

V gene: TRBV11-2; CDR3 protein: CASSLRAGLFGNQPQHF
V gene: TRBV24-1; CDR3 protein: CATSDSWEPKLFF
V gene: TRBV29-1; CDR3 protein: CSVEGGQGIYNEQVF
V gene: TRBV19; CDR3 protein: CASSIAGGISEAFF
V gene: TRBV20-1; CDR3 protein: CSASGRGVSYEQYF
V gene: TRBV5-1; CDR3 protein: CASSSDLNYGYTF
V gene: TRBV24-1; CDR3 protein: CATSDLPTGQWNSPLHF
V gene: TRBV7-9; CDR3 protein: CASSLEMNQPQHF
V gene: TRBV7-8; CDR3 protein: CASSLGLLAEQYF
V gene: TRBV3-1; CDR3 protein: CASSQDPVSDTQYF
V gene: TRBV15; CDR3 protein: CATSCPTSDRGLETQYF
V gene: TRBV19; CDR3 protein: CASRVGPMNTEAFF
V gene: TRBV29-1; CDR3 protein: CSVGYSPYEQYF
V gene: TRBV28; CDR3 protein: CASSPPEDRVSQETQYF
V gene: TRBV24-1; CDR3 protein: CATSDIRDSQETQYF
V gene: TRBV24-1; CDR3 protein: CATDSRNSPLHF